This TCR beta chain is from a study of vaccination effects on CD4 cells after COVID-19. TCRdb's table, derived via immunoSEQ multiplex PCR, lists solely in-frame clones and lacks some. The sample records approximately 16,000 clones, about 75% being singletons. The length of the CDR3 is 13 residues. CDR1 is LGHDT and CDR2 is YNNKEL in the germline V gene (reference sequence). With 5 bases removed from V and 7 bases from J, the gap between germline ends came to 12 bases. Sequencing in the ViraFEST assay came after antigen-specific CD4+ T cells had been expanded with viral peptide pools, which were used to stimulate PBMC. CD4+ T cells were isolated after about eleven days of culture. The participants, recipients of two vaccine doses, got either BNT162b2 or mRNA-1273. About this clone itself: Its specificity is unknown.

Specimen: CD4+ T cells from PBMCs cultured with HCoV-NL63 spike peptides, collected after COVID-19 vaccination. This chain links TRBV3-1 (or the pseudogene TRBV3-2) with TRBJ1-3; weak D call: TRBD1 (5 bases). This TCR came from a human donor who received a COVID-19 vaccine. CDR3 residues: CASSDSRGNTIYF. For the CDR3, the DNA is TGTGCCAGCAGCGACAGCCGGGGGAACACCATATATTTT.